The 22 T cell receptor beta chains presented below share a single source sample, sequenced in a study of blood T cells in healthy people across ages. Sample-barcoded 5' priming and a J-beta primer mix drove a second PCR of about 6 to 12 cycles. A single record per CDR3 protein comes from TCRdb applying MiXCR to the 5' RACE reads. The sample lists fewer than 900,000 distinct CDR3 sequences; roughly 41% were seen once. Sequenced sample: blood. The receptors derive from a woman in her fifties or sixties in good health.

The chain recombines TRBV29-1 with TRBJ1-2, with unresolved D. The germline V gene encodes CDR1 SQVTM and CDR2 ANQGSEA. V dropped 3 bases and J dropped 4 bases, with 12 bases sitting between them. The CDR3 runs 13 residues. The chain's CDR3 is CSVDTVVGYGYTF. In DNA form, the CDR3 reads TGCAGCGTTGATACCGTAGTCGGCTATGGCTACACCTTC.

The V and J genes are TRBV20-1 and TRBJ1-2, with D tentatively TRBD1 (5 bases). Trimming took off 6 bases at V and 3 bases at J, with 20 bases between the two ends. Germline V gives CDR1 DFQATT, CDR2 SNEGSKA (reference sequence). The CDR3 contains 15 residues. The CDR3 loop reads CSAQAAGEGDYGYTF. The CDR3 nucleotides read TGCAGTGCCCAGGCCGCGGGGGAGGGTGACTATGGCTACACCTTC.

The chain carries TRBV27 and TRBJ2-7; TRBD2 aligns across 9 bases. This CDR3 comprises 17 residues. Looked up from germline, CDR1 is MNHEY and CDR2 is SMNVEV (reference sequence). Trimming cost V 5 bases and J 5 bases; bases outside gene matches: 16. This chain's CDR3 is CASSTLGLAGRLDEQYF. CDR3 DNA sequence: TGTGCCAGCAGTACACTCGGGCTAGCGGGAAGATTGGACGAGCAGTACTTC.

The genes are TRBV6-5 and TRBJ2-1, with 7 bases matching TRBD2. Germline CDR1 is MNHEY and CDR2 is SVGAGI. V shed 0 bases and J 8 bases; nucleotides not matched to a gene: 10. This CDR3 region has 16 residues. The CDR3 loop reads CASSYSGTGGSYEQFF. CDR3 DNA: TGTGCCAGCAGTTACTCGGGGACGGGGGGTAGTTATGAGCAGTTCTTC.

This clonotype came up a few times. The chain is built from TRBV5-5 and TRBJ1-1; D ambiguous. Germline V gene data show CDR1 as SGHKS and CDR2 as YYEKEE (reference sequence). CDR3 length equals 12 residues. Trimming took off 2 bases at V and 3 bases at J, with 5 bases between the two ends. The CDR3 coding sequence is TGTGCCAGCAGCTTTGGGGACACTGAAGCTTTCTTT. Amino acids: CASSFGDTEAFF. Based on the CDR3 plus reference TRBV5-5 and TRBJ1-1, the full variable domain is DAGVTQSPTHLIKTRGQQVTLRCSPISGHKSVSWYQQVLGQGPQFIFQYYEKEERGRGNFPDRFSARQFPNYSSELNVNALLLGDSALYLCASSFGDTEAFFGQGTRLTVV.

This clonotype was found a few times. The CDR3 nucleotides are TGTGCCAGCAGGGGCACGGTCACTAGTGATACGCAGTATTTT. Translated, it gives CASRGTVTSDTQYF. The V and J genes are TRBV2 and TRBJ2-3; D possibly corresponds to TRBD2 (5 bases). Trimming took 6 bases from V and 6 from J, leaving 16 bases between them. CDR3 length equals 14 residues. The germline CDR1 and CDR2 sequences are SNHLY and FYNNEI.

CDR3 amino acids: CASSPQRHLSGNTIYF. The DNA for the CDR3 is TGTGCCAGCAGCCCCCAAAGGCACCTCTCTGGAAACACCATATATTTT. The V call is TRBV7-9, the J call TRBJ1-3, with no clear D. Germline values: CDR1 SEHNR, CDR2 FQNEAQ (reference sequence). The CDR3 runs to 16 residues. V was clipped by 5 bases and J by 0 bases, with 14 bases between them.

The chain couples TRBV3-1 to TRBJ1-2; 7 nucleotides line up with TRBD1. V lost 0 bases to trimming and J lost 4 bases; unmatched junction nucleotides: 5. CDR3 length: 15 amino acids. The V gene's germline CDR1 is LGHDT and CDR2 YNNKEL (reference sequence). CDR3 sequence (DNA): TGTGCCAGCAGCCAAGAAGGGTACAGGGGCTATGGCTACACCTTC. Amino acids: CASSQEGYRGYGYTF.

This clonotype has a handful of counts. The V and J genes are TRBV5-1 and TRBJ1-2, with D unclear. V lost 0 bases and J 3 bases, leaving 15 bases between the germline ends. This CDR3 has 16 residues. Germline V gene sequence: CDR1 SGHRS, CDR2 YFSETQ. CDR3 coding DNA: TGCGCCAGCAGCTTGGCCGGAGGGATAATGGACTATGGCTACACCTTC. Translated: CASSLAGGIMDYGYTF.

The chain combines TRBV21-1 with TRBJ1-2. TRBV21-1 is assigned pseudogene status. The CDR3 has 14 residues. CDR3 nucleotide sequence: TGTGCCAGCAGCAAAGCACGAAGGGGAGGTGGCTACACCTTC. Translated, it gives CASSKARRGGGYTF.

The table lists this clonotype with a count of one. The chain couples TRBV5-1 to TRBJ2-1, with 15 positions matching TRBD2. V lost 4 bases, J lost 10 bases, and 6 bases stayed unmatched. Germline CDR1 and CDR2: SGHRS and YFSETQ. The CDR3 spans 15 residues. CDR3: CASSDRTSGGAEQFF. CDR3 DNA sequence: TGCGCCAGCAGCGACCGGACTAGCGGGGGGGCCGAGCAGTTCTTC.

The V gene is TRBV30, the J gene TRBJ1-4, with D uncertain. Trimming took 0 bases from V and 5 from J, leaving 4 bases between them. The CDR3 is made up of 12 amino acids. Germline CDR1 reads GTSNPN; CDR2 reads SVGIG (reference sequence). CDR3 bases: TGTGCCTGGAGTGTTGGGAATGAAAAACTGTTTTTT. Its protein is CAWSVGNEKLFF.

This rearrangement joins TRBV15 to TRBJ2-4; 8 bases line up with TRBD2. This CDR3 has 15 amino acids. The germline CDR1 and CDR2 sequences are LNHNV and YYDKDF (reference sequence). J gave up 2 bases and V 4 bases, and 4 bases lay outside the gene matches. The DNA of the CDR3 is TGTGCCACCAGCACGACTAGCGCTTCCAAAAACATTCAGTACTTC. Translation gives CATSTTSASKNIQYF. Together with reference TRBV15 and TRBJ2-4, the CDR3 gives the full variable domain: DAMVIQNPRYQVTQFGKPVTLSCSQTLNHNVMYWYQQKSSQAPKLLFHYYDKDFNNEADTPDNFQSRRPNTSFCFLDIRSPGLGDTAMYLCATSTTSASKNIQYFGAGTRLSVL.

With respect to this clonotype: A clone one base away is much larger, so this may be a read error. The chain carries TRBV4-1 and TRBJ2-4; 7 nucleotides align to TRBD1. J was trimmed by 15 bases and V by 1 base; bases with no gene match: 12. The CDR3 extends over 14 amino acids. Germline V CDR1 and CDR2: MGHRA, YSYEKL. The CDR3 nucleotides read TGCGCCAGCAGCCAAGCAGGGGGATCAGAGACCCGGTACTTC. It specifies CASSQAGGSETRYF.

The chain is built from TRBV12-3 or TRBV12-4 and TRBJ2-7; no reliable D call. The CDR3 contains 13 residues. The V end was cut by 5 bases, the J end by 6 bases, with 14 bases between. Here the CDR3 DNA reads TGTGCCAGCAGTCCTTCGATGGTTTCCGAGCAGTACTTC. Protein sequence: CASSPSMVSEQYF.

There are a few counts of this clonotype. In DNA, the CDR3 is TGTGCCAGCCTAGTCCGGCCAGGATCCTACGAGCAGTACTTC. Its protein is CASLVRPGSYEQYF. The chain is built from TRBV27 and TRBJ2-7; the D is unclear. Germline V gives CDR1 MNHEY, CDR2 SMNVEV (reference sequence). V lost 8 bases and J 1 base, leaving 15 bases between the germline ends. There are 14 residues in the CDR3.

This clonotype was seen at least ten times. CDR3 residues: CASSPGQGSAYEQYF. The CDR3 nucleotides read TGCGCCAGCAGCCCGGGACAGGGTAGCGCCTACGAGCAGTACTTC. V is TRBV5-1 and J is TRBJ2-7; 9 nucleotides align to TRBD1. V dropped 4 bases and J dropped 2; count of bases not matched to a gene: 7. The germline V gene has CDR1 SGHRS and CDR2 YFSETQ. The CDR3 sequence is 15 residues long.

The V gene is TRBV6-2 or TRBV6-3, the J gene TRBJ2-1, with 10 nucleotides matching TRBD2. Germline CDR1 is MNHEY and CDR2 is SVGEGT. The CDR3 sequence is 14 residues long. The ends lost 4 bases at V and 8 bases at J; junction bases unmatched: 5. The DNA of the CDR3 is TGTGCCAGCAGTTTACTAGCGGGACGAGATGAGCAGTTCTTC. Its translation is CASSLLAGRDEQFF.

Comment on this clonotype: The junction and the germline gene differ at one end; a read error may be behind it. The rearrangement joins TRBV6-2 or TRBV6-3 to TRBJ1-5; 11 bases line up with TRBD1. The CDR3 totals 16 residues. Germline CDR1 reads MNHEY; CDR2 reads SVGEGT. The CDR3 DNA is TGTGCCGGCAGTTCCCGGACAGGGGGCAAGAGTCAGCCCCAGCATTTT. Protein sequence: CAGSSRTGGKSQPQHF.

This clonotype was picked up a small number of times. The rearrangement joins TRBV7-2 to TRBJ2-2; possible D gene TRBD1, 6 bases. Germline V gene sequence: CDR1 SGHTA, CDR2 FQGNSA. The CDR3 has 14 amino acids. Trimming took 5 bases from V and 5 from J, leaving 12 bases between them. Here the CDR3 reads CASSNQGITGELFF. The CDR3 DNA reads TGTGCCAGCAGCAATCAGGGGATAACCGGGGAGCTGTTTTTT.

This clonotype was counted only a few times. This chain links TRBV3-1 with TRBJ1-5; no clear D. This CDR3 is 17 amino acids long. V was pared by 0 bases and J by 4 bases, with 16 bases between. From germline, CDR1 is LGHDT and CDR2 YNNKEL (reference sequence). CDR3 protein: CASSQDGVGGGNQPQHF. The CDR3 coding sequence is TGTGCCAGCAGCCAAGATGGGGTAGGAGGCGGGAATCAGCCCCAGCATTTT.

This clonotype was detected a few times. V and J are TRBV5-1 and TRBJ1-1; D is perhaps TRBD1 (5 bases). Germline V lookup: CDR1 SGHRS, CDR2 YFSETQ. Trimming stripped 4 bases from V and 0 bases from J, with 13 bases between. The CDR3 consists of 15 residues. The CDR3 reads CASSEGMGMNTEAFF. CDR3 DNA sequence: TGCGCCAGCAGCGAGGGGATGGGCATGAACACTGAAGCTTTCTTT.